The 23 T cell receptor beta chains presented below share a single source sample, sequenced in a study of T cell responses to AZD1222 COVID-19 vaccine. The method was immunoSEQ multiplex PCR; TCRdb's version includes in-frame clones alone and lacks a portion of them. The sample carries about 120,000 clones, 70% to 90% recorded once. This material consisted of peripheral blood, taken on day 0 of AZD1222 vaccination. Source of these receptors: an adult in good health.

The chain recombines TRBV7-2 with TRBJ2-2; 14 nucleotides agree with TRBD2. The trim removed 4 bases at V and 6 bases at J, leaving 4 bases unmatched. This CDR3 is built from 16 residues. Germline V gene data show CDR1 as SGHTA and CDR2 as FQGNSA. This CDR3 reads CASSYGLAGGSGELFF. DNA for the CDR3: TGTGCCAGCAGCTACGGACTAGCGGGAGGATCCGGGGAGCTGTTTTTT.

The chain uses TRBV7-9 and TRBJ2-2; TRBD2 aligns across 7 bases. This CDR3 region has 15 residues. Germline CDR1 SEHNR, CDR2 FQNEAQ (reference sequence). V trimming: 3 bases; J trimming: 6 bases; junction bases outside the gene matches: 7. CDR3 DNA: TGTGCCAGCAGCTTCGGAGGCCTAGCGGCCGGGGAGCTGTTTTTT. The encoded protein is CASSFGGLAAGELFF.

The rearrangement joins TRBV7-9 to TRBJ2-1; D possibly corresponds to TRBD2 (6 bases). V lost 5 bases and J 6 bases, leaving 11 bases between the germline ends. This CDR3 comprises 13 residues. The V gene's germline CDR1 is SEHNR and CDR2 FQNEAQ (reference sequence). The CDR3 loop reads CASSEEGLNEQFF. The CDR3, as DNA: TGTGCCAGCAGCGAGGAGGGCCTCAATGAGCAGTTCTTC.

A few counts support this clone. The chain combines TRBV7-9 with TRBJ1-1, with D maybe TRBD1 (6 bases). The CDR3 contains 14 residues. V was clipped by 5 bases and J by 4 bases, with 14 bases between them. CDR1 and CDR2 (germline): SEHNR, FQNEAQ (reference sequence). CDR3: CASSTHTGSTEAFF. The CDR3 DNA reads as TGTGCCAGCAGCACGCATACAGGGAGCACTGAAGCTTTCTTT.

The genes are TRBV30 and TRBJ1-5; 9 bases are shared with TRBD1. The V gene end was trimmed by 0 bases and the J gene end by 1 base; junction bases not matched to a gene: 4. CDR1 and CDR2 (germline): GTSNPN, SVGIG (reference sequence). The CDR3 consists of 16 residues. The CDR3 region is CAWSVPTGGSNQPQHF. CDR3 coding DNA: TGTGCCTGGAGTGTCCCTACAGGGGGCAGCAATCAGCCCCAGCATTTT.

V usage is TRBV30 and J usage is TRBJ2-3, with 7 bases matching TRBD1. V dropped 3 bases and J dropped 1; count of bases not matched to a gene: 13. Germline V gene data show CDR1 as GTSNPN and CDR2 as SVGIG (reference sequence). This CDR3 has 17 residues. The CDR3 loop is CAWSRAKQGKGTDTQYF. CDR3 DNA sequence: TGTGCCTGGAGCAGGGCGAAACAGGGGAAGGGCACAGATACGCAGTATTTT.

This clone was observed a handful of times. The rearrangement joins TRBV24-1 to TRBJ1-1, with TRBD1 as a possible D gene (5 bases). Germline CDR1 reads KGHDR; CDR2 reads SFDVKD. There are 11 residues in the CDR3. Trimming cost V 6 bases and J 10 bases, with 11 bases left between them. The DNA for the CDR3 is TGTGCCACCAGTTGGGGCCCGGCAGCTTTCTTT. Translation gives CATSWGPAAFF.

The chain links TRBV29-1 to TRBJ1-2; D remains ambiguous. There are 12 residues in the CDR3. V was shortened by 7 bases and J by 4 bases, with 13 bases between the two germline ends. Germline V gene data show CDR1 as SQVTM and CDR2 as ANQGSEA. CDR3 amino acids: CSAENRGYGYTF. CDR3 nucleotide sequence: TGCAGCGCAGAAAACCGGGGCTATGGCTACACCTTC.

The genes are TRBV5-8 and TRBJ2-7; D not resolved. This CDR3 comprises 12 residues. CDR1 is SGHTS and CDR2 is YDEGEE in the germline V gene. Trimming pared 2 bases from V and 3 bases from J, leaving 6 bases between. The CDR3 spells CASSLDNYEQYF. The CDR3 nucleotides read TGTGCCAGCAGCTTAGACAACTACGAGCAGTACTTC.

The chain links TRBV4-3 to TRBJ1-1; D remains ambiguous. CDR3 length equals 15 residues. Germline V lookup: CDR1 LGHNA, CDR2 YSLEER. Trimming shortened V by 0 bases and J by 2 bases, and 10 bases separated the two germline ends. CDR3 bases: TGCGCCAGCAGCCAAGAGTTTCTAGCAAACACTGAAGCTTTCTTT. It specifies CASSQEFLANTEAFF.

The chain uses TRBV7-8 and TRBJ2-5; 9 bases agree with TRBD1. The CDR3 extends over 14 amino acids. Per germline, CDR1 SGHVS and CDR2 FQNEAQ. V gave up 10 bases and J gave up 0 bases; unmatched junction bases: 6. The CDR3 coding sequence is TGTGCCACCACGAGGGACAGGGACCAAGAGACCCAGTACTTC. Amino acids: CATTRDRDQETQYF. Full variable domain (remainder filled in from reference TRBV7-8 and TRBJ2-5): GAGVSQSPRYKVAKRGQDVALRCDPISGHVSLFWYQQALGQGPEFLTYFQNEAQLDKSGLPSDRFFAERPEGSVSTLKIQRTQQEDSAVYLCATTRDRDQETQYFGPGTRLLVL.

This clone showed up just once. J is TRBJ1-3 and V is TRBV4-3, with D perhaps matching TRBD1 (6 bases). V was trimmed by 1 base and J by 0 bases, leaving 10 bases between them. CDR1 and CDR2 from the germline V gene are LGHNA and YSLEER. The CDR3 totals 16 residues. CDR3 DNA sequence: TGCGCCAGCAGCCAAGGACAGGCACTCTCTGGAAACACCATATATTTT. Translated, it gives CASSQGQALSGNTIYF.

This rearrangement joins TRBV4-1 to TRBJ1-2, with 8 bases identical to TRBD1. With 3 bases clipped from V and 0 bases from J, the junction kept 6 bases outside the gene matches. Germline-derived CDR1 and CDR2 are MGHRA and YSYEKL. The CDR3 runs to 16 residues. The CDR3 DNA follows: TGCGCCAGCAGCCAGATCGGACAGGGAGCTAACTATGGCTACACCTTC. It specifies CASSQIGQGANYGYTF.

The chain combines TRBV28 with TRBJ1-2; D ambiguous. Trimming pared 5 bases from V and 7 bases from J, leaving 14 bases between. The CDR3 runs to 13 residues. From germline, CDR1 is MDHEN and CDR2 SYDVKM. CDR3 in DNA: TGTGCCAGCAGTCCCCGGGGAGGGTTTGGCTACACCTTC. This translates into CASSPRGGFGYTF.

The chain is built from TRBV30 and TRBJ2-5, with no clear D. Trimming left V 7 bases short and J 2 bases short, with 17 bases between. Germline loops: CDR1 GTSNPN, CDR2 SVGIG (reference sequence). CDR3 length equals 14 residues. The CDR3 sequence: CASSHPGWQETQYF. The CDR3, as DNA: TGTGCCTCGTCGCATCCTGGGTGGCAAGAGACCCAGTACTTC.

The V call is TRBV3-1 (or the pseudogene TRBV3-2), the J call TRBJ2-1; 7 nucleotides match TRBD2. This CDR3 contains 15 residues. Trimming cost V 3 bases and J 4 bases; bases outside gene matches: 6. Per the germline V gene, CDR1 is LGHDT and CDR2 is YNNKEL (reference sequence). The CDR3: CASSQLGGGYNEQFF. The CDR3 nucleotides read TGTGCCAGCAGCCAGTTGGGGGGGGGATACAATGAGCAGTTCTTC.

This chain uses TRBV28 with TRBJ2-5; the D gene is possibly TRBD2 (7 bases). Looked up from germline, CDR1 is MDHEN and CDR2 is SYDVKM. V gave up 2 bases and J gave up 5 bases, with 15 bases separating them. The CDR3 totals 15 residues. CDR3 bases: TGTGCCAGCAGTTTAATGAGGGGGGGAGGCGAGACCCAGTACTTC. Protein: CASSLMRGGGETQYF.

V usage is TRBV24-1 and J usage is TRBJ1-5; the D is unclear. From germline, CDR1 is KGHDR and CDR2 SFDVKD. The length of the CDR3 is 12 residues. Deletions cut 2 bases from V and 4 bases from J, with 2 bases between. CDR3 sequence reads: CATSDYNQPQHF. DNA of the CDR3: TGTGCCACCAGTGATTATAATCAGCCCCAGCATTTT.

This clone occurred a few times. The CDR3 loop reads CASSQEEGTEAFF. CDR3 nucleotide sequence: TGTGCCAGCAGCCAAGAGGAGGGCACTGAAGCTTTCTTT. The rearrangement links TRBV3-1 (or the pseudogene TRBV3-2) to TRBJ1-1; D not certain. V was clipped by 0 bases and J by 4 bases, with 6 bases between them. CDR1 and CDR2 from the germline V gene are LGHDT and YNNKEL (reference sequence). The CDR3 contains 13 residues.

V and J are TRBV2 and TRBJ2-3, with TRBD2 matching over 13 bases. CDR1 and CDR2 (germline): SNHLY, FYNNEI. V dropped 6 bases and J dropped 5; count of bases not matched to a gene: 5. The CDR3 is made up of 15 amino acids. For the CDR3, the DNA is TGTGCCAGCAGGGCGGGACTAGCGGGGCGAGATACGCAGTATTTT. Translation gives CASRAGLAGRDTQYF.

The chain combines TRBV29-1 with TRBJ1-1; the D is unclear. Deletions cut 3 bases from V and 2 bases from J, with 19 bases between. Per germline, CDR1 SQVTM and CDR2 ANQGSEA. CDR3 length equals 16 residues. CDR3 amino acids: CSVDNVGEGPNTEAFF. CDR3 bases: TGCAGCGTTGATAACGTCGGCGAGGGCCCCAACACTGAAGCTTTCTTT.

The gene calls are TRBV18 and TRBJ2-7; tentative D call: TRBD1 (5 bases). V lost 5 bases and J 6 bases, leaving 20 bases between the germline ends. The germline V gene encodes CDR1 KGHSH and CDR2 LQKENI. This CDR3 region has 15 residues. The CDR3 sequence: CASSGQFRESREQYF. CDR3 sequence (DNA): TGTGCCAGCTCAGGCCAGTTCAGGGAATCCCGCGAGCAGTACTTC.

The chain recombines TRBV5-6 with TRBJ1-2; no clear D. This CDR3 is 14 amino acids long. Trimming removed 2 bases at V and 4 bases at J, with 12 bases between. Germline V gene sequence: CDR1 SGHDT, CDR2 YYEEEE. The CDR3 DNA follows: TGTGCCAGCAGCTTTTCCTCAGCTGGCTATGGCTACACCTTC. Residues: CASSFSSAGYGYTF.